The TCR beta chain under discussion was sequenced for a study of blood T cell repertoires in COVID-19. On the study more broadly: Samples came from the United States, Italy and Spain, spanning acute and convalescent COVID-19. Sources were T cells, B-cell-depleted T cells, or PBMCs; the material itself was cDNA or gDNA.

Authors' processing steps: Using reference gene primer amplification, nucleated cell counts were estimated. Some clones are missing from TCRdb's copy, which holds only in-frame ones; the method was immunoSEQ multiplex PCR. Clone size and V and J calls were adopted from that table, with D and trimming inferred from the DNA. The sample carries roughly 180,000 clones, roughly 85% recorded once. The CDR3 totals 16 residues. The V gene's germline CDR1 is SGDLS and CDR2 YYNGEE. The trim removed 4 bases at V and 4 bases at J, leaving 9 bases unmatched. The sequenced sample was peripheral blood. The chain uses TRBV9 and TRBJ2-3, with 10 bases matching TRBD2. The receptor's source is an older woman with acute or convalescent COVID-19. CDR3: CASSPPSGSTSDTQYF. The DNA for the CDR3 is TGTGCCAGCAGCCCCCCTAGCGGGAGCACCTCAGATACGCAGTATTTT.